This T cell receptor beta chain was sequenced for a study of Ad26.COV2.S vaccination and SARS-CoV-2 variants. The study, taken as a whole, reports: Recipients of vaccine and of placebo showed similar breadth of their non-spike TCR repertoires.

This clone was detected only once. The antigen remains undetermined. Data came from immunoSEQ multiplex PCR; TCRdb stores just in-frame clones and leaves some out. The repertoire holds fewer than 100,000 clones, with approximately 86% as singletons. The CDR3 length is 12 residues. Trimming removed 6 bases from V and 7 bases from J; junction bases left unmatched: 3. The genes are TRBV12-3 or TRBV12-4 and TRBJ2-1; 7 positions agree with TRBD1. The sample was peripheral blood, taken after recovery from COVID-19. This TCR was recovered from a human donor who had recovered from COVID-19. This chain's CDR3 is CASSQTGNEQFF. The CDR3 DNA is TGTGCCAGCAGCCAGACAGGGAATGAGCAGTTCTTC.